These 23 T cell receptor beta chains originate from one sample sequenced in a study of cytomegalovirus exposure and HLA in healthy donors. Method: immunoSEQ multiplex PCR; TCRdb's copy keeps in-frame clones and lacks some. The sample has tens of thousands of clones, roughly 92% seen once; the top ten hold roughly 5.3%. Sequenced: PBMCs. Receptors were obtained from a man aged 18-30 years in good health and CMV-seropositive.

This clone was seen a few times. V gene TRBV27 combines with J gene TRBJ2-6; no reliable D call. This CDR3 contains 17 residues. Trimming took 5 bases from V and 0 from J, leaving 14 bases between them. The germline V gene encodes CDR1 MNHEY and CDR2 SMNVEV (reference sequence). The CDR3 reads CASSQGGSFSGANVLTF. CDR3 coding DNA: TGTGCCAGCAGTCAAGGCGGATCTTTCTCTGGGGCCAACGTCCTGACTTTC. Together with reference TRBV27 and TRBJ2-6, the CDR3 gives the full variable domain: EAQVTQNPRYLITVTGKKLTVTCSQNMNHEYMSWYRQDPGLGLRQIYYSMNVEVTDKGDVPEGYKVSRKEKRNFPLILESPSPNQTSLYFCASSQGGSFSGANVLTFGAGSRLTVL.

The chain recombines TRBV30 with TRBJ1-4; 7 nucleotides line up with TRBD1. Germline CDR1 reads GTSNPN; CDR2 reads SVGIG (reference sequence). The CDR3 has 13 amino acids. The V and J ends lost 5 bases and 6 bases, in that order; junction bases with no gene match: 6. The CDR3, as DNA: TGTGCCTGGTCCGGGGACAGTTATGAAAAACTGTTTTTT. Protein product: CAWSGDSYEKLFF.

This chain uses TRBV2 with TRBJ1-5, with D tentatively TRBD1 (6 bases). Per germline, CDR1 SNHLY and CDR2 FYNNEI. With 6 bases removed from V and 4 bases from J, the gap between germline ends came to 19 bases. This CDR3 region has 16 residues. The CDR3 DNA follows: TGTGCCAGCAGCCCTCAAGGACAGCGGAAAAATCAGCCCCAGCATTTT. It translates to CASSPQGQRKNQPQHF.

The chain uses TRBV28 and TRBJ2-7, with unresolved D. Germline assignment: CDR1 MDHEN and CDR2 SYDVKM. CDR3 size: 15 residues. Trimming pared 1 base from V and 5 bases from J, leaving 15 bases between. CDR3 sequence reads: CASSLSPARYDEQYF. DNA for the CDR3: TGTGCCAGCAGTTTATCCCCAGCGCGTTACGACGAGCAGTACTTC.

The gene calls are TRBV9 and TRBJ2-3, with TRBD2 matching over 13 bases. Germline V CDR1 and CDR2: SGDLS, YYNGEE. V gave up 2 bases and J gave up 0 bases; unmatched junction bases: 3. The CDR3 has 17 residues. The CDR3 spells CASSVGTSGKSTDTQYF. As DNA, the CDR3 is TGTGCCAGCAGCGTGGGGACTAGCGGGAAGAGCACAGATACGCAGTATTTT.

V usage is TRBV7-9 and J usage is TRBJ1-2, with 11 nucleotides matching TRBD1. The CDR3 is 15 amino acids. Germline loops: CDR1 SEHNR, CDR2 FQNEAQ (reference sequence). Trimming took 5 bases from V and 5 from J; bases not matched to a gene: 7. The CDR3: CASSLGQGAGYGYTF. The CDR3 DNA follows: TGTGCCAGCAGCCTAGGACAGGGGGCAGGATATGGCTACACCTTC.

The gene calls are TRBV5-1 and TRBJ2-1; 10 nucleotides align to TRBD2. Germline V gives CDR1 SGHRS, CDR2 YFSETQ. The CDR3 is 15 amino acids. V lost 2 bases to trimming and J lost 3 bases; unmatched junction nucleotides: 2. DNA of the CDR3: TGCGCCAGCAGCTTAGGGACTAGCGACTACAATGAGCAGTTCTTC. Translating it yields CASSLGTSDYNEQFF.

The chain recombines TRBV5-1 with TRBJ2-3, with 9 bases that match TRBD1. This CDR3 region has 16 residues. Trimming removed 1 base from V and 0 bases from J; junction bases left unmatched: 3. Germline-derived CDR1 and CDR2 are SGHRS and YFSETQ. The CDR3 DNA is TGCGCCAGCAGCTTGATTGACAGGGGGAGCACAGATACGCAGTATTTT. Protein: CASSLIDRGSTDTQYF. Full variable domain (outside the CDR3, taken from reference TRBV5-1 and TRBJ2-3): KAGVTQTPRYLIKTRGQQVTLSCSPISGHRSVSWYQQTPGQGLQFLFEYFSETQRNKGNFPGRFSGRQFSNSRSEMNVSTLELGDSALYLCASSLIDRGSTDTQYFGPGTRLTVL.

CDR3 in amino acids: CASSIPRQPYTQYF. The CDR3 bases are TGTGCCAGTAGTATCCCTCGACAGCCTTATACGCAGTATTTT. The chain has TRBV19 and TRBJ2-3; the D gene is possibly TRBD1 (5 bases). V dropped 3 bases and J dropped 7 bases, with 14 bases sitting between them. The germline CDR1 and CDR2 sequences are LNHDA and SQIVND (reference sequence). The CDR3 has 14 amino acids.

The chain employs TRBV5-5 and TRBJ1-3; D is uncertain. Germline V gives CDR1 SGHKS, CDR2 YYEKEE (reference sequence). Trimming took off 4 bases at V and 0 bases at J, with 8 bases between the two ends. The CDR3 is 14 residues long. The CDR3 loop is CASSHGSSGNTIYF. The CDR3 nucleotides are TGTGCCAGCAGCCACGGTTCCTCTGGAAACACCATATATTTT.

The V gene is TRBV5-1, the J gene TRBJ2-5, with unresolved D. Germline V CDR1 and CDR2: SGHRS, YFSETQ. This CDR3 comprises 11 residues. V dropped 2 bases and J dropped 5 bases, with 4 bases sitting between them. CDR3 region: CASSLTETQYF. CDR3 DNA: TGCGCCAGCAGCTTAACTGAGACCCAGTACTTC.

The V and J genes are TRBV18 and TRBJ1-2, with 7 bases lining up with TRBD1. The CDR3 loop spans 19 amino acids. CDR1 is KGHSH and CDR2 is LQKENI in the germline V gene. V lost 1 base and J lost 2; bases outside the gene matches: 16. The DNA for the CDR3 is TGTGCCAGCTCACCACTTGAACTATTGAAAAACAGGGGCAACTATGGCTACACCTTC. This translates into CASSPLELLKNRGNYGYTF.

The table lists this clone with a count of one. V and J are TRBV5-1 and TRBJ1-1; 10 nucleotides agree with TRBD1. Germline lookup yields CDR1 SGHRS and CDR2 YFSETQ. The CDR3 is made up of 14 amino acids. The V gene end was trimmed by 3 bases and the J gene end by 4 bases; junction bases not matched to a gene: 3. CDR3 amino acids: CASSSDRGTTEAFF. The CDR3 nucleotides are TGCGCCAGCAGCTCGGACAGGGGGACCACTGAAGCTTTCTTT.

DNA of the CDR3: TGTGCCAGTAGTAGGGAGGTTTGGGCGGGACAAGAGACCCAGTACTTC. Translated: CASSREVWAGQETQYF. V is TRBV19 and J is TRBJ2-5, with a weak D call TRBD2 (6 bases). The CDR3 loop spans 16 amino acids. Germline V lookup: CDR1 LNHDA, CDR2 SQIVND (reference sequence). The V gene lost 4 bases and the J gene lost 2 bases, with 17 bases spanning the gap.

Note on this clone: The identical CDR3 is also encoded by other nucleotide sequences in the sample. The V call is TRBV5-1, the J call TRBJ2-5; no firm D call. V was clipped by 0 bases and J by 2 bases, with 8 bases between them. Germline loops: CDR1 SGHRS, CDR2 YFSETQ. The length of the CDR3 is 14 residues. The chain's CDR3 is CASSLAGLQETQYF. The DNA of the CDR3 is TGCGCCAGCAGCTTGGCCGGTCTGCAAGAGACCCAGTACTTC.

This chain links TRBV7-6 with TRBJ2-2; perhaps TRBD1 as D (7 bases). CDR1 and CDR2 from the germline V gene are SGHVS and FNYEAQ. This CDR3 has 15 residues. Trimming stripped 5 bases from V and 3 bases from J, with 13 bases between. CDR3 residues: CASSVRDSHTGELFF. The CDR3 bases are TGTGCCAGCAGCGTGCGGGACAGCCACACCGGGGAGCTGTTTTTT.

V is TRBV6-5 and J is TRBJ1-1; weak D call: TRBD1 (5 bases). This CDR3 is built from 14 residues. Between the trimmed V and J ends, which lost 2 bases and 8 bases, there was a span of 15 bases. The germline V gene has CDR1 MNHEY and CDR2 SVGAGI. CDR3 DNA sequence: TGTGCCAGCAGTTACGAGATGAGAAGGGGAGAAGCTTTCTTT. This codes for CASSYEMRRGEAFF.

In DNA form, the CDR3 reads TGTGCCAGCTCACCTTATCCCACCGGGAGGGAAACAGATACGCAGTATTTT. Its translation: CASSPYPTGRETDTQYF. The rearrangement uses TRBV18 and TRBJ2-3; 8 bases fit TRBD2. Trimming took 3 bases from V and 3 from J; bases not matched to a gene: 11. The CDR3 runs 17 residues. The germline V gene has CDR1 KGHSH and CDR2 LQKENI.

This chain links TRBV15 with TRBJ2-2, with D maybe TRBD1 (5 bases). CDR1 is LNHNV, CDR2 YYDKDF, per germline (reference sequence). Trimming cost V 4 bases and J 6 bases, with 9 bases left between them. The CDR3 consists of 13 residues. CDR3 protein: CATSIQGSGELFF. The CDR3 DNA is TGTGCCACCAGCATCCAGGGATCCGGGGAGCTGTTTTTT. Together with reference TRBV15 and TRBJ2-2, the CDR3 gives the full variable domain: DAMVIQNPRYQVTQFGKPVTLSCSQTLNHNVMYWYQQKSSQAPKLLFHYYDKDFNNEADTPDNFQSRRPNTSFCFLDIRSPGLGDTAMYLCATSIQGSGELFFGEGSRLTVL.

DNA of the CDR3: TGTGCCATCAGTGAGTCGAGGGATGGCTACACCTTC. Translation: CAISESRDGYTF. V is TRBV10-3 and J is TRBJ1-2, with unresolved D. Germline V CDR1 and CDR2: ENHRY, SYGVKD. The ends were cut back, 0 bases at V and 6 bases at J, with 5 bases in the middle. The CDR3 consists of 12 residues.

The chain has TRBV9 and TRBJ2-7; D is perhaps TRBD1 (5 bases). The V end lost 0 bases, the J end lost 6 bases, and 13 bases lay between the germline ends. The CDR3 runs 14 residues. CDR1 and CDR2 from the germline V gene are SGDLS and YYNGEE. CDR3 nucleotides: TGTGCCAGCAGCGTAGGCAGGGCTTATAGCGAGCAGTACTTC. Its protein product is CASSVGRAYSEQYF.

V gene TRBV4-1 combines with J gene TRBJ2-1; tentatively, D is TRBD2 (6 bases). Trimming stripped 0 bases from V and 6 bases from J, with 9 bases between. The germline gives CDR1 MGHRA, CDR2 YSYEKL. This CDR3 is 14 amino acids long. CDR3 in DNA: TGCGCCAGCAGCCAAGAGGTCGGGGGCAATGAGCAGTTCTTC. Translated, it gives CASSQEVGGNEQFF.

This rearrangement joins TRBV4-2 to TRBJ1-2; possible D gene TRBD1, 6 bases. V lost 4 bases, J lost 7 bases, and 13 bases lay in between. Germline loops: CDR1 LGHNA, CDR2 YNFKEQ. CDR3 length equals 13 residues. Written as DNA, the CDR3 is TGTGCCAGCAGCCTAGGGGGAATCCGTGGCTACACCTTC. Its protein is CASSLGGIRGYTF.